A single sample is the source of the 3 T cell receptor beta chains below, sequenced in a study of cytomegalovirus exposure and HLA in healthy donors. It was with 60 Vbeta and 13 Jbeta primers that the PCR ran. Assay: immunoSEQ multiplex PCR; the TCRdb copy retains only in-frame clones and omits some. The sample yields about 170,000 clones, 70% to 90% seen once. Sequenced: PBMCs. Receptors were obtained from a young man in good health and CMV-seropositive.

The J gene is TRBJ2-1, the V gene TRBV18; TRBD1 agrees at 9 bases. V was clipped by 3 bases and J by 5 bases; unmatched bases: 8. The CDR3 has 16 residues. Germline loops: CDR1 KGHSH, CDR2 LQKENI. In DNA, the CDR3 is TGTGCCAGCTCACCTGCGGACAGGGGAGGGGACAATGAGCAGTTCTTC. Translated: CASSPADRGGDNEQFF. The variable domain in full, completed from reference TRBV18 and TRBJ2-1, reads NAGVMQNPRHLVRRRGQEARLRCSPMKGHSHVYWYRQLPEEGLKFMVYLQKENIIDESGMPKERFSAEFPKEGPSILRIQQVVRGDSAAYFCASSPADRGGDNEQFFGPGTRLTVL.

The rearrangement links TRBV30 to TRBJ2-7; TRBD2 matches at 10 bases. CDR3 size: 15 residues. The germline V gene has CDR1 GTSNPN and CDR2 SVGIG (reference sequence). The V and J ends lost 3 bases and 7 bases, in that order; junction bases with no gene match: 12. The CDR3 loop is CAWRGLGQREGEQYF. In nucleotides, the CDR3 is TGTGCCTGGAGGGGGTTGGGGCAGCGGGAGGGGGAGCAGTACTTC.

The rearrangement uses TRBV28 and TRBJ2-3, with 8 positions matching TRBD2. This CDR3 is built from 16 residues. V lost 2 bases, J lost 6 bases, and 10 bases stayed unmatched. Germline V gene lookup returns CDR1 MDHEN and CDR2 SYDVKM. The CDR3 spells CASSLLRASGQDTQYF. CDR3 nucleotide sequence: TGTGCCAGCAGTTTACTTCGGGCTAGCGGGCAGGATACGCAGTATTTT.